This T cell receptor beta chain was sequenced for a study of T cell changes during pregnancy in multiple sclerosis (dated by TCRdb to between 2018 and 2021). Concerning the study at large: The study looked at changes in the T cell repertoire across pregnancy in women with multiple sclerosis.

Library preparation was by the immunoSEQ multiplex PCR assay. TCRdb provides this immuneACCESS table in a form limited to in-frame rearrangements. Some clones are lacking; in checked studies, under half of them reflect an unresolved V gene, and why the rest are absent is not known. The sample table records over 35,000 clones; roughly 92% of these occur just once. The ten largest make up 1% to 1.5% of the sample. Concerning this clone itself: Its antigen remains undetermined. Per-base qualities were not stored, and no clone one base away is much larger.

The germline V gene (reference sequence) sets CDR1 to LNHDA and CDR2 to SQIVND. The CDR3 has 15 amino acids, counting the end cysteine and phenylalanine. Of all the DNA, just the CDR3 is kept, 45 bases in frame from base 1. V is pared back by 9 bases and J by 2 bases, with 17 bases lying between the germline termini. The specimen sequenced was peripheral blood. The rearranged chain carries TRBV19 and TRBJ1-5; the D gene assignment is ambiguous. This sequence was found in a female donor with multiple sclerosis, enrolled in a pregnancy study. The DNA sequence reads TGTGCCAGCCATCGGAAAGCGGCGGGCAATCAGCCCCAGCATTTT. Translated, it reads CASHRKAAGNQPQHF.